One and the same sample provided the 19 T cell receptor beta chains below, sequenced in a study of blood T cell repertoires in COVID-19. Sequencing used immunoSEQ multiplex PCR; TCRdb keeps in-frame clones, though not all of them. The sample has over 150,000 clones, 83% seen once. The specimen sequenced was peripheral blood. The source is a woman of 80 years or more with acute or convalescent COVID-19.

The chain carries TRBV3-1 (or the pseudogene TRBV3-2) and TRBJ1-2, with D unresolved. The CDR3 length is 14 residues. Germline V gene sequence: CDR1 LGHDT, CDR2 YNNKEL (reference sequence). Trimming removed 0 bases at V and 6 bases at J, with 11 bases between. Written as DNA, the CDR3 is TGTGCCAGCAGCCAAGATCCGGGGAGGCATGGCTACACCTTC. Translating gives CASSQDPGRHGYTF.

This clone has more than one count but fewer than ten. V and J are TRBV6-1 and TRBJ1-1; D might be TRBD1 (5 bases). Germline-derived CDR1 and CDR2 are MNHNS and SASEGT. Trimming stripped 2 bases from V and 4 bases from J, with 11 bases between. This CDR3 has 14 amino acids. The chain's CDR3 is CASSERLGGTEAFF. DNA for the CDR3: TGTGCCAGCAGTGAAAGGTTGGGGGGCACTGAAGCTTTCTTT.

This sequence joins TRBV7-3 and TRBJ2-7, with D maybe TRBD2 (6 bases). Germline assignment: CDR1 SGHTA and CDR2 FQGTGA. V shed 4 bases and J shed 1 base, with 11 bases lying between them. This CDR3 spans 14 amino acids. The CDR3 nucleotides are TGTGCCAGCAGCTCTGACGGGGGTTCCTACGAGCAGTACTTC. Protein: CASSSDGGSYEQYF.

The CDR3 is CASSYSTGQGWDEQYF. CDR3 nucleotides: TGTGCCAGCAGTTACTCAACCGGACAGGGTTGGGACGAGCAGTACTTC. The chain recombines TRBV6-5 with TRBJ2-7; 8 bases map to TRBD1. V lost 0 bases, J lost 5 bases, and 9 bases stayed unmatched. CDR1 is MNHEY, CDR2 SVGAGI, per germline. This CDR3 is built from 16 residues.

The chain employs TRBV28 and TRBJ2-2, with TRBD2 matching 13 bases. The ends lost 7 bases at V and 4 bases at J; junction bases unmatched: 9. Germline CDR1 MDHEN, CDR2 SYDVKM. This CDR3 has 17 residues. CDR3 loop: CASNLPGTSGVTGELFF. The CDR3, as DNA: TGTGCCAGCAACTTACCCGGGACTAGCGGGGTCACCGGGGAGCTGTTTTTT.

The rearrangement uses TRBV2 and TRBJ1-1, with 9 bases that match TRBD1. Trimming took 5 bases from V and 11 from J; bases not matched to a gene: 12. CDR3 length: 14 amino acids. Germline V gene data show CDR1 as SNHLY and CDR2 as FYNNEI. The CDR3 here is CASSQGGQGSDAFF. CDR3 bases: TGTGCCAGCAGTCAAGGGGGACAGGGAAGTGATGCTTTCTTT.

The chain uses TRBV12-5 and TRBJ1-4; weak D call: TRBD1 (6 bases). Trimming took 2 bases from V and 3 from J, leaving 13 bases between them. Germline loops: CDR1 LGHNT, CDR2 FRNRAP. This CDR3 is 16 amino acids long. The CDR3 is CASGLPAGASNEKLFF. The DNA of the CDR3 is TGTGCTAGTGGTTTGCCGGCAGGGGCATCTAATGAAAAACTGTTTTTT.

The table lists this clone with a count of one. The chain is built from TRBV12-3 or TRBV12-4 and TRBJ2-7, with 7 nucleotides matching TRBD2. V dropped 8 bases and J dropped 2; count of bases not matched to a gene: 6. This CDR3 is built from 13 residues. The CDR3 protein is CASSTGGPYEQYF. CDR3 nucleotides: TGTGCCAGCTCAACGGGGGGTCCCTACGAGCAGTACTTC.

This clone has only one observation. This chain connects TRBV27 to TRBJ2-1; 7 nucleotides match TRBD1. The germline CDR1 and CDR2 sequences are MNHEY and SMNVEV (reference sequence). V shed 5 bases and J 6 bases; nucleotides not matched to a gene: 16. There are 17 residues in the CDR3. CDR3 amino acids: CASSPRGQSLSPNEQFF. CDR3 in DNA: TGTGCCAGCAGTCCCCGGGGACAGTCCCTCTCCCCCAATGAGCAGTTCTTC.

This clone was observed a few times. This rearrangement joins TRBV10-1 to TRBJ2-1, with D hard to call. The CDR3 runs to 13 residues. V lost 2 bases and J lost 5, with 7 bases in between. The V gene's germline CDR1 is WNHNN and CDR2 SYGVQD (reference sequence). CDR3 region: CASSETANNEQFF. CDR3 nucleotide sequence: TGCGCCAGCAGTGAGACAGCTAACAATGAGCAGTTCTTC.

The V and J genes are TRBV29-1 and TRBJ2-1; TRBD2 matches 13 bases. CDR1 is SQVTM, CDR2 ANQGSEA, per germline. This CDR3 has 16 residues. After removal of 2 bases from V and 2 bases from J, the junction contained 3 bases not matched to a gene. The CDR3 DNA follows: TGCAGCGTTGAATTGGGGACTAGCGGGGCCTACAATGAGCAGTTCTTC. Protein product: CSVELGTSGAYNEQFF.

CDR3 protein: CASSPTSGPSYEQYF. In nucleotides, the CDR3 is TGTGCCAGCAGTCCGACTAGCGGGCCGTCCTACGAGCAGTACTTC. This rearrangement joins TRBV9 to TRBJ2-7; 10 bases match TRBD2. The CDR3 is made up of 15 amino acids. V lost 5 bases to trimming and J lost 1 base; unmatched junction nucleotides: 6. Germline assignment: CDR1 SGDLS and CDR2 YYNGEE.

The chain carries TRBV18 and TRBJ2-1, with 7 bases matching TRBD1. The CDR3 is 15 amino acids. V trimming: 2 bases; J trimming: 6 bases; junction bases outside the gene matches: 7. The V gene's germline CDR1 is KGHSH and CDR2 LQKENI. The DNA of the CDR3 is TGTGCCAGCTCACCAGGGGACAGCCCTCCCAATGAGCAGTTCTTC. This encodes CASSPGDSPPNEQFF.

The CDR3 region has the DNA TGTGCCAGCAGCTTTGCCAGTGTCTCTGGGGCCAACGTCCTGACTTTC. Its protein is CASSFASVSGANVLTF. J is TRBJ2-6 and V is TRBV5-6, with D hard to call. The CDR3 loop spans 16 amino acids. The ends were cut back, 2 bases at V and 0 bases at J, with 9 bases in the middle. Germline-derived CDR1 and CDR2 are SGHDT and YYEEEE.

The chain joins TRBV19 to TRBJ2-7; 8 nucleotides align to TRBD1. CDR1 and CDR2 (germline): LNHDA, SQIVND (reference sequence). V trimming: 4 bases; J trimming: 3 bases; junction bases outside the gene matches: 2. The CDR3 length is 13 residues. CDR3: CASSKTGGYEQYF. CDR3 in DNA: TGTGCCAGTAGTAAAACAGGGGGCTACGAGCAGTACTTC.

The rearrangement links TRBV5-1 to TRBJ2-1; 14 nucleotides agree with TRBD2. V was clipped by 4 bases and J by 7 bases; unmatched bases: 4. The V gene's germline CDR1 is SGHRS and CDR2 YFSETQ. The CDR3 spans 15 residues. Here the CDR3 reads CASSPGLAGANEQFF. The CDR3 bases are TGCGCCAGCAGCCCGGGACTAGCGGGGGCGAATGAGCAGTTCTTC.

J is TRBJ1-1 and V is TRBV5-1, with 8 bases aligning to TRBD1. V lost 0 bases to trimming and J lost 3 bases; unmatched junction nucleotides: 4. The CDR3 extends over 15 amino acids. Germline loops: CDR1 SGHRS, CDR2 YFSETQ. The CDR3 nucleotides read TGCGCCAGCAGCTTGGACAGGGGGTATGACACTGAAGCTTTCTTT. Protein product: CASSLDRGYDTEAFF. Filled out from reference TRBV5-1 and TRBJ1-1, the complete variable domain reads KAGVTQTPRYLIKTRGQQVTLSCSPISGHRSVSWYQQTPGQGLQFLFEYFSETQRNKGNFPGRFSGRQFSNSRSEMNVSTLELGDSALYLCASSLDRGYDTEAFFGQGTRLTVV.

The chain combines TRBV2 with TRBJ2-7, with D tentatively TRBD1 (6 bases). CDR3 length: 14 residues. Trimming shortened V by 8 bases and J by 3 bases, and 17 bases separated the two germline ends. Germline-derived CDR1 and CDR2 are SNHLY and FYNNEI. CDR3 sequence reads: CASSRTDRLYEQYF. CDR3 nucleotide sequence: TGTGCCAGCTCCAGGACAGACCGCCTCTACGAGCAGTACTTC.

This clone was recorded once. The rearrangement uses TRBV27 and TRBJ2-1; 10 positions agree with TRBD2. After removal of 7 bases from V and 4 bases from J, the junction contained 4 bases not matched to a gene. Per germline, CDR1 MNHEY and CDR2 SMNVEV (reference sequence). There are 14 residues in the CDR3. CDR3 bases: TGTGCCAGCAACACACTAGCGGGGTACAATGAGCAGTTCTTC. It translates to CASNTLAGYNEQFF.